The rows below give T cell receptor beta chains drawn from one sample of a study of T cells in Graves' hyperthyroidism and ophthalmopathy. TCRdb ran MiXCR on the multiplex PCR reads and lists one entry per CDR3 protein. Among 300,000 to 450,000 distinct CDR3 sequences listed, around 16% were seen once. The sample was blood. These TCRs come from a woman younger than 30 with Graves' hyperthyroidism that later progressed to Graves' ophthalmopathy. Both conserved end residues are trimmed from each CDR3. A D gene is named only where the DNA matches it firmly.

d_gene | j_gene | v_gene | CDR3aa
. | TRBJ2-7 | TRBV2 | ASSASSVRYEQY
TRBD2 | TRBJ2-1 | TRBV20-1 | GAKLASVEQF
. | TRBJ2-7 | TRBV7-6 | ASSLYSGGSYEQY
. | TRBJ1-1 | TRBV18 | ASFSQIEGTEAF
. | TRBJ2-3 | TRBV5-1 | ASGGDMSTDTQY
. | TRBJ2-7 | TRBV5-1 | ASSLAGGTVAYEQY
TRBD2 | TRBJ2-3 | TRBV20-1 | SARAGTSGRVRYTQY
TRBD2 | TRBJ2-1 | TRBV28 | ASGLLAELSSYNEQF
. | TRBJ1-6 | TRBV19 | ASSIWTTNSPLH
TRBD1 | TRBJ2-7 | TRBV5-1 | ASSLYRGQGEQY
. | TRBJ1-2 | TRBV12-3/TRBV12-4 | ASSLVLGGTNNGYGYT
. | TRBJ1-1 | TRBV19 | ASSMGYTEAF
. | TRBJ1-6 | TRBV5-4 | ASSLDGPGVTLH
. | TRBJ1-4 | TRBV4-3 | ASSQEGRGEKLF
. | TRBJ1-2 | TRBV3-1 | ASSQALYRGAGDGYT
TRBD2 | TRBJ2-7 | TRBV5-1 | ASGPGLADLSTLGKQY
TRBD2 | TRBJ2-1 | TRBV11-2 | ASSREASYNEQF
TRBD1 | TRBJ1-6 | TRBV7-7 | ASSLGTGENSPLH
TRBD2 | TRBJ2-5 | TRBV2 | ASSEIGREGETQY
TRBD1 | TRBJ2-3 | TRBV6-1 | ASSVGDRGYTDTQY
. | TRBJ1-1 | TRBV9 | ASSATGRSTEAF
. | TRBJ2-4 | TRBV2 | ASSLLAKNIQY
TRBD1 | TRBJ1-4 | TRBV27 | ASSQTGTGQEKLF
. | TRBJ1-1 | TRBV6-1 | ASSELGKRTEAF
. | TRBJ2-5 | TRBV4-3 | ASSQRPGGEETQY
. | TRBJ2-2 | TRBV7-2 | ASGKGPANTGELF